This T cell receptor beta chain was sequenced during a study of vaccination effects on CD4 cells after COVID-19. Assay used: immunoSEQ multiplex PCR; TCRdb lists only in-frame clones, some missing. The repertoire consists of under 40,000 clones, with 70% to 85% occurring once and the leading ten covering 2%. This clone was observed a handful of times. Its antigen is undetermined. Antigen-specific CD4+ T cell clonotypes were called by their expansion after viral peptide-pool culture in ViraFEST. Researchers isolated CD4+ T cells once approximately eleven days of culture had elapsed. It was two doses of either the BNT162b2 or mRNA-1273 vaccine that participants received. None of the vaccinated had previously contracted SARS-CoV-2, and their nucleocapsid antibodies tested negative. The TCR sequence derives from a human donor who received a COVID-19 vaccine. Some clones in this sample may be carry-over from other donors' samples. Material: CD4+ T cells from PBMCs cultured with HCoV-NL63 spike peptides, obtained after COVID-19 vaccination.

In nucleotides, the CDR3 is TGTGCCAGCAGCCGCCCCTTGGGCGGGGGAACCGGGGAGCTGTTTTTT. Its protein is CASSRPLGGGTGELFF. V usage is TRBV11-2 and J usage is TRBJ2-2; 7 nucleotides match TRBD2. V dropped 5 bases and J dropped 5; count of bases not matched to a gene: 11. CDR1 is SGHAT and CDR2 is FQNNGV in the germline V gene. The CDR3 sequence is 16 residues long.